This TCR beta chain was found in a study of blood T cell repertoires in COVID-19. On the study more broadly: Sites across the United States, Italy and Spain contributed samples from acute and convalescent COVID-19. Sample material is recorded as cDNA or gDNA derived from T cells, B-cell-depleted T cells, or PBMCs.

The CDR3 runs to 20 residues. Germline V CDR1 and CDR2: SGHRS, YFSETQ. V gave up 0 bases and J gave up 4 bases; unmatched junction bases: 17. Original methodology: Counts of nucleated cells, estimated from reference gene primer amplification, were obtained. Repertoires were generated with immunoSEQ multiplex PCR, while TCRdb's copy carries only in-frame clones and drops some. V and J calls and clone size are those listed in that table; D and trimming were worked out from the DNA. Of 200,000 or so clones listed, roughly nine tenths were seen once; the top ten hold 1.9%. Sequencing used peripheral blood. This rearrangement joins TRBV5-1 to TRBJ2-1; 9 bases map to TRBD2. The clonotype comes from a middle-aged man with active or convalescent COVID-19. The CDR3 here is CASSLAGGFGGGATYNEQFF. The CDR3 bases are TGCGCCAGCAGCTTGGCTGGTGGGTTTGGCGGGGGGGCCACATACAATGAGCAGTTCTTC. The entire variable domain, with the rest obtained from reference TRBV5-1 and TRBJ2-1, is as follows: KAGVTQTPRYLIKTRGQQVTLSCSPISGHRSVSWYQQTPGQGLQFLFEYFSETQRNKGNFPGRFSGRQFSNSRSEMNVSTLELGDSALYLCASSLAGGFGGGATYNEQFFGPGTRLTVL.